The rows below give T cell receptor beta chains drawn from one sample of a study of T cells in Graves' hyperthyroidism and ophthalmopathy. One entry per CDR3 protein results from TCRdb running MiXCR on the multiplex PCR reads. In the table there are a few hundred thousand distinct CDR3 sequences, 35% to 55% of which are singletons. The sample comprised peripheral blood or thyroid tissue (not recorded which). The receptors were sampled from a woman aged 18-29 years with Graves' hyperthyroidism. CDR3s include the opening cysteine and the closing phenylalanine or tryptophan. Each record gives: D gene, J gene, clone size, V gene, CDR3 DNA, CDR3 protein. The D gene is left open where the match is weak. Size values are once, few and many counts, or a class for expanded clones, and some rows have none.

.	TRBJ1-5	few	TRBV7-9	TGTGCCAGCAGCTTGGACGGCCAGCACAATCAGCCCCAGCATTTT	CASSLDGQHNQPQHF
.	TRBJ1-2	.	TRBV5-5	TGTGCCAGCAGCTTGGAGGGCAGGGGTTATGGCTACACCTTC	CASSLEGRGYGYTF
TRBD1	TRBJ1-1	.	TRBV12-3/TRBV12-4	TGTGCCAGCAGTTTGGACAGGATTAATTTGAACACTGAAGCTTTCTTT	CASSLDRINLNTEAFF
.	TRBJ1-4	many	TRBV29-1	TGCAGCGTTGTCGACAGTGTCGTTAATGAAAAACTGTTTTTT	CSVVDSVVNEKLFF
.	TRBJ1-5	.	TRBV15	TGTGCCACCAGCAGCGTAGGATGGGGGGGTTCCCAGCCCCAGCATTTT	CATSSVGWGGSQPQHF
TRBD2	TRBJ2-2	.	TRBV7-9	TGTGCCAGCAGCCCCTGGGGGGGGTCCAACACCGGGGAGCTGTTTTTT	CASSPWGGSNTGELFF
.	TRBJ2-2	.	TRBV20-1	TGCAGTGCTAGAATCGGCGAATACACCGGGGAGCTGTTTTTT	CSARIGEYTGELFF
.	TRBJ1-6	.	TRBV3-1	TGTGCCAGCAGCCAAGGAGGTCTTAATTCACCCCTCCACTTT	CASSQGGLNSPLHF
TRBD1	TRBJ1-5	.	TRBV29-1	TGCAGCTTGCGGACAGGGTTTCCTGGCAATCAGCCCCAGCATTTT	CSLRTGFPGNQPQHF
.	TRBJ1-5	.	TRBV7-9	TGTGCCAGCAGCCCCGGGGGCCGTCAGCCCCAGCATTTT	CASSPGGRQPQHF
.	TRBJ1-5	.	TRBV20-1	TGCAGTGCTAGAGTTCAGGGGTTTCATCAGCCCCAGCATTTT	CSARVQGFHQPQHF
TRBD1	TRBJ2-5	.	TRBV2	TGTGCCAGCAGACATGACAGGGTGACAGGAGAGACCCAGTACTTC	CASRHDRVTGETQYF
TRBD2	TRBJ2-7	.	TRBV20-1	TGCAGTGCTAGAAGTTCTAGCGGGAGCTTCTACGAGCAGTACTTC	CSARSSSGSFYEQYF
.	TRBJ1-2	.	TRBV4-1	TGCGCCAGCAGCCAAGATCCGCCGGGGGCGGGGTATGGCTACACCTTC	CASSQDPPGAGYGYTF
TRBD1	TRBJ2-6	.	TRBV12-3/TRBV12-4	TGTGCCAGCAGTTTAGGGACAGGGGACAACGTCCTGACTTTC	CASSLGTGDNVLTF
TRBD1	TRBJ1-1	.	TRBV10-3	TGTGCCATCAGTGAGGACAGGGGGCGCGACACTGAAGCTTTCTTT	CAISEDRGRDTEAFF
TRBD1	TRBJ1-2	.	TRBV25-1	TGTGCCAGCAGCCAAGGGACAGGGGACTCGAGCACCTTC	CASSQGTGDSSTF
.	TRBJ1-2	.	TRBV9	TGTGCCAGCAGCCCCGTCGGGGAGGGAGGTGGCTACACCTTC	CASSPVGEGGGYTF
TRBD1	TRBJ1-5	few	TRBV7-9	TGTGCCAGCAGCTCCACACGGACAGGGGGGCGGAATCAGCCCCAGCATTTT	CASSSTRTGGRNQPQHF
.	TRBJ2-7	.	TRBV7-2	TGTGCCGCTGCATCGGAGAGGCTGCTCGAGCAGTACTTC	CAAASERLLEQYF
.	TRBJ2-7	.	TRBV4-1	TGCGCCAGCAGCCAAGATACCCGAGGGTACGAGCAGTACTTC	CASSQDTRGYEQYF
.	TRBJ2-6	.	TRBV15	TGTGCCACCAGCAGTATGCGGACAGTCGGGGCCAACGTCCTGACTTTC	CATSSMRTVGANVLTF
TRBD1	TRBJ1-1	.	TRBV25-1	TGTGCCAGCATGACAGGGACAAACACTGAAGCTTTCTTT	CASMTGTNTEAFF
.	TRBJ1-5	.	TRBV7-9	TGTGCCAGCAGCCCGGGAATTGGCAATCAGCCCCAGCATTTT	CASSPGIGNQPQHF
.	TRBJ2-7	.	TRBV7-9	TGTGCCAGCGGCTTGCGGAGAGGGCCTTACGAGCAGTACTTC	CASGLRRGPYEQYF
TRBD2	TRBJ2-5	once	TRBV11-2	TGTGCCAGCAGCTACCCCAAAAGCGGGAGGGCCTGGGAGACCCAGTACTTC	CASSYPKSGRAWETQYF
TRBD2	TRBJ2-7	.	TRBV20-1	TGCAGTGCTAGAAGACTAGCGGAATCCTACGAGCAGTACTTC	CSARRLAESYEQYF
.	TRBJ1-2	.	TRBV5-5	TGTGCCAGCAGCTCCCCGTCCGGGTATGGCTACACCTTC	CASSSPSGYGYTF
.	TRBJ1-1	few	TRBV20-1	TGCAGTGCTAGAGGCCCCGGCCGGAACACTGAAGCTTTCTTT	CSARGPGRNTEAFF
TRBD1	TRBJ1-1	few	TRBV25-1	TGTGCCAGCAGGAGACAGGGGGCGGTGAACACTGAAGCTTTCTTT	CASRRQGAVNTEAFF
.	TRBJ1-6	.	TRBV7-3	TGTGCCAGCAGCTCCGGGACACCCCTCCACTTT	CASSSGTPLHF
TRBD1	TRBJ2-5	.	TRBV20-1	TGCAGTGCTAGAGATCGAGAGGGACAGCTCACTCAAGAGACCCAGTACTTC	CSARDREGQLTQETQYF
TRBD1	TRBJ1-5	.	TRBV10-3	TGTGCCAGCAGTGTCCAAGAGAGGGGGCTGCATTCCTCCCAGCATTTT	CASSVQERGLHSSQHF
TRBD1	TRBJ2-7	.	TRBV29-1	TGCAGCGTTAGGGGGCAGGGGACCTACGAGCAGTACTTC	CSVRGQGTYEQYF
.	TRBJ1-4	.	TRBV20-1	TGCAGTGCTAGCACACAGGGATTTAATGAAAAACTGTTTTTT	CSASTQGFNEKLFF
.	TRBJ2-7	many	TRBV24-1	TGTGCCACCAGTGACCCGGACCTTACCGACGAGCAGTACTTC	CATSDPDLTDEQYF
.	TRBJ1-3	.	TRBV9	TGTGCCAGCAGCCCCGGGTCTAGGGCTGGAAACACCATATATTTT	CASSPGSRAGNTIYF
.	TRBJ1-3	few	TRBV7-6	TGTGCCAGCAGCTTAGGGCCCGACCACGGAAACACCATATATTTT	CASSLGPDHGNTIYF
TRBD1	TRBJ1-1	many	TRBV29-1	TGCAGCGTGGGACAGATGAACACTGAAGCTTTCTTT	CSVGQMNTEAFF
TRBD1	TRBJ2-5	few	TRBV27	TGTGCCAGCAGTCCCTGGGACAGGGGAGAGACCCAGTACTTC	CASSPWDRGETQYF
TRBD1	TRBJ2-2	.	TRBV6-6	TGTGCCAGCAGTTACCCGGCCGGGACAGGGAACGCCGGGGAGCTGTTTTTT	CASSYPAGTGNAGELFF
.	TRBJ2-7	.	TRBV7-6	TGTGCCAGCAGCTTAGGGGGTAGCGGCACCTACGAGCAGTACTTC	CASSLGGSGTYEQYF